Each of the 21 T cell receptor beta chains below was sequenced from the same sample in a study of cytomegalovirus exposure and HLA in healthy donors. Use of 60 Vbeta and 13 Jbeta primers characterized the PCR. The method was immunoSEQ multiplex PCR; TCRdb's version includes in-frame clones alone and lacks a portion of them. Among roughly 140,000 clones listed, less than 85% were seen once. Sequenced input: PBMCs. These receptors came from a man aged 35 to 55 in good health and CMV-seropositive.

This clone was recorded once. The chain couples TRBV29-1 to TRBJ2-7; D is uncertain. Per the germline V gene, CDR1 is SQVTM and CDR2 is ANQGSEA. Trimming took off 4 bases at V and 3 bases at J, with 10 bases between the two ends. The CDR3 is 12 amino acids. The CDR3 loop reads CSVVWANYEQYF. DNA of the CDR3: TGCAGCGTTGTTTGGGCAAACTACGAGCAGTACTTC.

CDR3 residues: CASIRRTSGGNEQFF. For the CDR3, the DNA is TGTGCCAGTATCAGGAGGACTAGCGGAGGCAATGAGCAGTTCTTC. The V gene is TRBV6-1, the J gene TRBJ2-1, with 10 bases that match TRBD2. CDR1 is MNHNS and CDR2 is SASEGT in the germline V gene. J lost 6 bases, V lost 9 bases, and 11 bases had no gene match. This CDR3 has 15 residues.

J is TRBJ1-1 and V is TRBV7-9; 7 bases align to TRBD1. The CDR3 runs to 18 residues. CDR1 and CDR2 from the germline V gene are SEHNR and FQNEAQ (reference sequence). Trimming took 5 bases from V and 1 from J; bases not matched to a gene: 16. CDR3 in amino acids: CASSPSPGTEKGNTEAFF. The CDR3 bases are TGTGCCAGCAGCCCCTCCCCCGGGACAGAAAAAGGGAACACTGAAGCTTTCTTT.

This clone was seen a single time. This chain links TRBV6-1 with TRBJ1-2; 10 nucleotides line up with TRBD1. The CDR3 is 15 residues long. Trimming at V came to 2 bases and at J to 4 bases, leaving 4 bases not matched to a gene. The germline gives CDR1 MNHNS, CDR2 SASEGT. The CDR3 reads CASSEWDRGAYGYTF. As DNA, the CDR3 is TGTGCCAGCAGTGAATGGGACAGGGGAGCCTATGGCTACACCTTC.

The chain uses TRBV2 and TRBJ2-7; tentatively, D is TRBD1 (6 bases). There are 14 residues in the CDR3. Deletions cut 7 bases from V and 0 bases from J, with 13 bases between. CDR1 is SNHLY, CDR2 FYNNEI, per germline. CDR3 sequence (DNA): TGTGCCAGCATCGGGGACACGAGCTCCTACGAGCAGTACTTC. This encodes CASIGDTSSYEQYF. Variable domain in full (rest from reference TRBV2 and TRBJ2-7): EPEVTQTPSHQVTQMGQEVILRCVPISNHLYFYWYRQILGQKVEFLVSFYNNEISEKSEIFDDQFSVERPDGSNFTLKIRSTKLEDSAMYFCASIGDTSSYEQYFGPGTRLTVT.

This chain uses TRBV4-1 with TRBJ1-3; TRBD1 matches 7 bases. Germline CDR1 and CDR2: MGHRA and YSYEKL. Losses at the gene ends were 0 bases for V and 8 bases for J; bases not matched to a gene: 4. CDR3 length: 14 amino acids. CDR3 in DNA: TGCGCCAGCAGCCAAGACGGGACAGAGGACACCATATATTTT. Encoded protein: CASSQDGTEDTIYF.

V usage is TRBV6-5 and J usage is TRBJ1-4; 8 bases are a match to TRBD1. This CDR3 contains 16 residues. CDR1 and CDR2 (germline): MNHEY, SVGAGI. Germline trimming cut 2 bases from V and 6 bases from J; bases unmatched to any gene: 8. CDR3 sequence: CASSYQTGVKHEKLFF. The CDR3 DNA reads TGTGCCAGCAGTTACCAGACAGGGGTTAAACATGAAAAACTGTTTTTT.

The rearrangement links TRBV27 to TRBJ1-2, with 9 bases aligning to TRBD1. The germline CDR1 and CDR2 sequences are MNHEY and SMNVEV (reference sequence). The V gene end was trimmed by 1 base and the J gene end by 6 bases; junction bases not matched to a gene: 6. The CDR3 runs to 15 residues. This CDR3 is CASSLWGQGGNGYTF. In nucleotides, the CDR3 is TGTGCCAGCAGTTTATGGGGACAGGGTGGAAATGGCTACACCTTC.

The genes are TRBV4-3 and TRBJ2-1; D gene uncertain. Trimming removed 0 bases at V and 0 bases at J, with 9 bases between. The CDR3 sequence is 16 residues long. Germline-derived CDR1 and CDR2 are LGHNA and YSLEER. The CDR3: CASSQEPGASYNEQFF. CDR3 DNA: TGCGCCAGCAGCCAAGAGCCAGGTGCCTCCTACAATGAGCAGTTCTTC.

This clone was observed a few times. The CDR3 sequence is CASSLSRTGETEAFF. The CDR3, as DNA: TGTGCCAGCAGCTTGTCTCGTACAGGGGAAACTGAAGCTTTCTTT. This sequence joins TRBV5-4 and TRBJ1-1; 7 bases fit TRBD1. This CDR3 spans 15 amino acids. Losses at the gene ends were 1 base for V and 5 bases for J; bases not matched to a gene: 8. Germline V CDR1 and CDR2: SGHNT, YYREEE (reference sequence). The full variable domain, with the rest looked up from reference TRBV5-4 and TRBJ1-1, is ETGVTQSPTHLIKTRGQQVTLRCSSQSGHNTVSWYQQALGQGPQFIFQYYREEENGRGNFPPRFSGLQFPNYSSELNVNALELDDSALYLCASSLSRTGETEAFFGQGTRLTVV.

The rearrangement uses TRBV5-1 and TRBJ2-6, with D perhaps TRBD1 (5 bases). The CDR3 runs 21 residues. Between the trimmed V and J ends, which lost 0 bases and 0 bases, there was a span of 22 bases. Per the germline V gene, CDR1 is SGHRS and CDR2 is YFSETQ. CDR3 sequence (DNA): TGCGCCAGCAGCTTGGTCTTGACAGCGAACTCCATTATCTCTGGGGCCAACGTCCTGACTTTC. It yields the protein CASSLVLTANSIISGANVLTF. Looking up the rest from reference TRBV5-1 and TRBJ2-6 gives the full variable domain: KAGVTQTPRYLIKTRGQQVTLSCSPISGHRSVSWYQQTPGQGLQFLFEYFSETQRNKGNFPGRFSGRQFSNSRSEMNVSTLELGDSALYLCASSLVLTANSIISGANVLTFGAGSRLTVL.

The rearrangement links TRBV19 to TRBJ2-1, with 13 bases fitting TRBD2. The CDR3 has 17 amino acids. Germline CDR1 reads LNHDA; CDR2 reads SQIVND (reference sequence). With 8 bases clipped from V and 7 bases from J, the junction kept 14 bases outside the gene matches. The CDR3: CASVGRTSGREGNEQFF. The CDR3 DNA reads as TGTGCCAGTGTCGGCCGGACTAGCGGGAGAGAGGGGAATGAGCAGTTCTTC.

The CDR3 nucleotides read TGTGCCAGCGACCCTCGGGGGACTAATGAAAAACTGTTTTTT. Residues: CASDPRGTNEKLFF. The genes are TRBV2 and TRBJ1-4; a possible D gene is TRBD1 (5 bases). V was cut by 8 bases and J by 2 bases, with 12 bases left in between. Germline values: CDR1 SNHLY, CDR2 FYNNEI. The CDR3 contains 14 residues.

V gene TRBV4-2 combines with J gene TRBJ2-2; 10 bases are shared with TRBD2. Germline-derived CDR1 and CDR2 are LGHNA and YNFKEQ. The trim removed 6 bases at V and 4 bases at J, leaving 8 bases unmatched. The CDR3 has 16 residues. The CDR3 coding sequence is TGTGCCAGCAGAAAGACTAGCGGGCGGGTCACCGGGGAGCTGTTTTTT. Its translation is CASRKTSGRVTGELFF.

This rearrangement joins TRBV6-5 to TRBJ2-2, with 7 bases that match TRBD1. J gave up 3 bases and V 6 bases, and 4 bases lay outside the gene matches. Germline assignment: CDR1 MNHEY and CDR2 SVGAGI. This CDR3 region has 14 residues. CDR3 in amino acids: CASRTGLDTGELFF. Written as DNA, the CDR3 is TGTGCCAGCAGGACAGGGTTGGACACCGGGGAGCTGTTTTTT.

This chain links TRBV6-5 with TRBJ2-3; maybe TRBD1 (6 bases). V was pared by 7 bases and J by 6 bases, with 20 bases between. Looked up from germline, CDR1 is MNHEY and CDR2 is SVGAGI. This CDR3 has 15 residues. CDR3: CASTLTGHPSDTQYF. In DNA, the CDR3 is TGTGCCAGCACTCTGACGGGACACCCGTCTGATACGCAGTATTTT.

J is TRBJ1-3 and V is TRBV5-1, with TRBD1 matching 7 bases. V lost 0 bases, J lost 4 bases, and 4 bases stayed unmatched. The germline CDR1 and CDR2 sequences are SGHRS and YFSETQ. The CDR3 is 15 residues long. The CDR3 DNA sequence: TGCGCCAGCAGCTTGGAGGGGGCGATGGGAAACACCATATATTTT. This encodes CASSLEGAMGNTIYF.

The CDR3 is CASSKDGGAGELFF. The CDR3 region has the DNA TGTGCCAGCAGCAAGGACGGAGGGGCCGGGGAGCTGTTTTTT. The chain recombines TRBV5-4 with TRBJ2-2; weak D call: TRBD2 (6 bases). Trimming stripped 4 bases from V and 6 bases from J, with 13 bases between. CDR3 size: 14 residues. The V gene's germline CDR1 is SGHNT and CDR2 YYREEE (reference sequence).

The rearrangement links TRBV11-2 to TRBJ2-7, with 12 bases that match TRBD2. Germline assignment: CDR1 SGHAT and CDR2 FQNNGV. The CDR3 loop spans 17 amino acids. V trimming: 7 bases; J trimming: 7 bases; junction bases outside the gene matches: 17. The CDR3 DNA is TGTGCCAGCACCTGGACAGACCTAGCGGGAGGGCTCGGGGAGCAGTACTTC. Its translation is CASTWTDLAGGLGEQYF.

The chain links TRBV29-1 to TRBJ2-3, with D unclear. The CDR3 totals 16 residues. V lost 4 bases and J lost 4, with 21 bases in between. Germline V gene lookup returns CDR1 SQVTM and CDR2 ANQGSEA. This CDR3 is CSVGPRSGLRPDTQYF. The DNA for the CDR3 is TGCAGCGTTGGTCCCCGATCTGGGCTAAGGCCAGATACGCAGTATTTT.

This chain links TRBV6-1 with TRBJ2-5; no clear D. The end of the DNA aligns better with TRBJ2-7, so the J call may be wrong. Germline loops: CDR1 MNHNS, CDR2 SASEGT. This CDR3 contains 10 residues. In DNA form, the CDR3 reads TGTGCCAGCATGTACTACGAGCAGTACTTC. Translated, it gives CASMYYEQYF.